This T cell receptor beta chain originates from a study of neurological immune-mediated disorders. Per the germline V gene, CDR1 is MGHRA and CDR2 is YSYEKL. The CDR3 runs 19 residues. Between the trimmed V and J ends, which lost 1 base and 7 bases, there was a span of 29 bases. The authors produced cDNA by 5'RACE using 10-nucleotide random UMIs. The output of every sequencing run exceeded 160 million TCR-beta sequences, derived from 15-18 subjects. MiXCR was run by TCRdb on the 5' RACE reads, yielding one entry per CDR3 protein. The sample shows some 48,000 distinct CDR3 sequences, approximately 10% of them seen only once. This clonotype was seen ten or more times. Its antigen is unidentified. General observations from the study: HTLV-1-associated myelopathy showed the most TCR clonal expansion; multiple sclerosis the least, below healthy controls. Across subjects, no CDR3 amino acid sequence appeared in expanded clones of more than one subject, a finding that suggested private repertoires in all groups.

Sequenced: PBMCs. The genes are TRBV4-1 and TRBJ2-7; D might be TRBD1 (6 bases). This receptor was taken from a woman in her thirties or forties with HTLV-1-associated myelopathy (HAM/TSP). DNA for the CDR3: TGCGCCAGCAGCCAAGTACCCCGGGGCCCAGAAGAACAGGGTAAAGAGCAGTACTTC. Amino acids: CASSQVPRGPEEQGKEQYF.